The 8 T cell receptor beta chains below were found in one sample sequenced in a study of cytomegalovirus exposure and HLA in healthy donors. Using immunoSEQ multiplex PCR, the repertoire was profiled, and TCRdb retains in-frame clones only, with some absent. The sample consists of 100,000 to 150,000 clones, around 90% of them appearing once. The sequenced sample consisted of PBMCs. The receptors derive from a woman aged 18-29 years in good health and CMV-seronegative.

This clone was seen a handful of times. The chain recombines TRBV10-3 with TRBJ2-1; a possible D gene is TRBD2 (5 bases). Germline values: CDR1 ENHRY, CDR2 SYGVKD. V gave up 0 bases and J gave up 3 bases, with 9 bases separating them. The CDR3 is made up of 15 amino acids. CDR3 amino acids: CAISESTGYYNEQFF. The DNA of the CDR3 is TGTGCCATCAGTGAGTCGACGGGGTACTACAATGAGCAGTTCTTC.

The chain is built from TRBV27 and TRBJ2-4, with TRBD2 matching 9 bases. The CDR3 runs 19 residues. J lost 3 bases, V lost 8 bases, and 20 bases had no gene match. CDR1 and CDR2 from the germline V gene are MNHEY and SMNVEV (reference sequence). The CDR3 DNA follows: TGTGCCAGCTCCCTCTTCCACCCCGGCGCTAGCGGGGACAAAAACATTCAGTACTTC. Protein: CASSLFHPGASGDKNIQYF.

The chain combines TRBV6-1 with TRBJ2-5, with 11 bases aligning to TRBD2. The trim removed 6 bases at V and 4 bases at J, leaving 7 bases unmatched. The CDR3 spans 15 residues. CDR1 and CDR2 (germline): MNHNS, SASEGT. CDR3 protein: CASRVSGGARETQYF. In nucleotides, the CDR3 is TGTGCCAGCAGGGTTAGCGGGGGGGCCAGAGAGACCCAGTACTTC.

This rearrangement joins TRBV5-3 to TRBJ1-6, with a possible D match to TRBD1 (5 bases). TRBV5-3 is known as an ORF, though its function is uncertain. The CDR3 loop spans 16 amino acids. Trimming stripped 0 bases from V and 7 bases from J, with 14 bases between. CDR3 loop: CARSLGSRRVNSPLHF. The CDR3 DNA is TGTGCCAGAAGCTTGGGAAGCCGCAGGGTGAATTCACCCCTCCACTTT.

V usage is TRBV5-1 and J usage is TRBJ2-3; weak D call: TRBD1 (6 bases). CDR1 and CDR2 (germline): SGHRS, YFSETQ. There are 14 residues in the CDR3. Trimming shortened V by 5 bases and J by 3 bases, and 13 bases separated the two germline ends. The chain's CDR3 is CASRTTGKTDTQYF. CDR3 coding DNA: TGCGCCAGCAGGACGACAGGAAAAACAGATACGCAGTATTTT.

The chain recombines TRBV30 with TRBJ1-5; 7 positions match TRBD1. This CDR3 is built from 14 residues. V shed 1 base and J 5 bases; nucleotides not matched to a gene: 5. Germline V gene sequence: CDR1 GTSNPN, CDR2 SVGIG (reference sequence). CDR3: CAWSGRGQDQPQHF. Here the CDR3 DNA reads TGTGCCTGGAGTGGAAGGGGGCAGGATCAGCCCCAGCATTTT. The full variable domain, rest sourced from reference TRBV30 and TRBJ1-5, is SQTIHQWPATLVQPVGSPLSLECTVEGTSNPNLYWYRQAAGRGLQLLFYSVGIGQISSEVPQNLSASRPQDRQFILSSKKLLLSDSGFYLCAWSGRGQDQPQHFGDGTRLSIL.

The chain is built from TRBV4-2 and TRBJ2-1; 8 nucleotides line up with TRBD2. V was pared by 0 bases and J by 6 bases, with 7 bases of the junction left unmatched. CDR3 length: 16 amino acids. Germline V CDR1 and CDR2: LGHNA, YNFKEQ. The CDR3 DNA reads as TGTGCCAGCAGCCAAGATGCGAGCGGGGGTTTCAATGAGCAGTTCTTC. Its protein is CASSQDASGGFNEQFF.

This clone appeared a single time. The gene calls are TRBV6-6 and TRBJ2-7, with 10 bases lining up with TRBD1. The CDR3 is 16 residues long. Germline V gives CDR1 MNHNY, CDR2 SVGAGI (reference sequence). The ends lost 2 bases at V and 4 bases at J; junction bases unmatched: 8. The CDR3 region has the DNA TGTGCCAGCAGTTACACAGACAGGGGGCGCAGGTACGAGCAGTACTTC. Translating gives CASSYTDRGRRYEQYF.